The 7 T cell receptor beta chains below were found in one sample sequenced in a study of cytomegalovirus exposure and HLA in healthy donors. The PCR ran on 60 Vbeta and 13 Jbeta primers. TCRdb's copy holds only in-frame clones and misses some; the assay was immunoSEQ multiplex PCR. Among under 200,000 clones listed, less than 85% were seen once. Sequencing used PBMCs. The receptor set was obtained from a man aged 40-49 years in good health and CMV-seronegative.

This rearrangement joins TRBV30 to TRBJ1-1, with TRBD1 identical over 7 bases. This CDR3 has 12 amino acids. V lost 7 bases and J lost 6; bases outside the gene matches: 8. CDR1 is GTSNPN, CDR2 SVGIG, per germline (reference sequence). The CDR3 reads CASTVDRSEAFF. The CDR3, as DNA: TGTGCCTCGACAGTGGACAGGTCTGAAGCTTTCTTT. Full variable domain (outside the CDR3, taken from reference TRBV30 and TRBJ1-1): SQTIHQWPATLVQPVGSPLSLECTVEGTSNPNLYWYRQAAGRGLQLLFYSVGIGQISSEVPQNLSASRPQDRQFILSSKKLLLSDSGFYLCASTVDRSEAFFGQGTRLTVV.

This chain uses TRBV7-9 with TRBJ1-1; D is unclear. V was pared by 4 bases and J by 0 bases, with 12 bases between. CDR3 size: 15 residues. Germline V lookup: CDR1 SEHNR, CDR2 FQNEAQ (reference sequence). The CDR3 DNA sequence: TGTGCCAGCAGCTATCCCGGGGTTATGAACACTGAAGCTTTCTTT. It yields the protein CASSYPGVMNTEAFF.

This chain connects TRBV7-9 to TRBJ2-1; 9 nucleotides match TRBD1. Per the germline V gene, CDR1 is SEHNR and CDR2 is FQNEAQ (reference sequence). CDR3 length: 15 residues. The J segment lost 8 bases and the V segment lost 1 base, leaving 6 bases of the junction unmatched. CDR3 sequence reads: CASSLDADRGHEQFF. The CDR3 DNA sequence: TGTGCCAGCAGCTTAGATGCGGACAGGGGCCATGAGCAGTTCTTC.

This clone was counted a few times. This sequence joins TRBV6-1 and TRBJ2-7; 8 positions agree with TRBD1. Per the germline V gene, CDR1 is MNHNS and CDR2 is SASEGT. The CDR3 length is 15 residues. Unmatched junction bases numbered 11, after V lost 4 bases and J lost 6 bases. CDR3 coding DNA: TGTGCCAGCAGTGGCTCAGGGGGCCAACGATCCGAGCAGTACTTC. Amino acids: CASSGSGGQRSEQYF.

The V gene is TRBV5-1, the J gene TRBJ1-1; D remains ambiguous. CDR1 is SGHRS, CDR2 YFSETQ, per germline. V was trimmed by 1 base and J by 5 bases, leaving 18 bases between them. The CDR3 contains 16 residues. The CDR3 spells CASSLLESGKATEAFF. The CDR3, as DNA: TGCGCCAGCAGCTTGTTGGAGAGCGGAAAGGCGACTGAAGCTTTCTTT.

This clone was counted only a few times. V and J are TRBV7-2 and TRBJ2-3, with D tentatively TRBD2 (7 bases). The CDR3 extends over 17 amino acids. Germline V gives CDR1 SGHTA, CDR2 FQGNSA. V lost 5 bases to trimming and J lost 2 bases, with 20 bases between them. CDR3 in amino acids: CASSPRVSGGITDTQYF. Here the CDR3 DNA reads TGTGCCAGCAGCCCCCGAGTTTCGGGGGGCATCACAGATACGCAGTATTTT.

The rearrangement links TRBV13 to TRBJ2-7; TRBD2 matches at 8 bases. Trimming cost V 7 bases and J 5 bases; bases outside gene matches: 13. CDR1 PRHDT and CDR2 FYEKMQ come from the germline V gene (reference sequence). The CDR3 loop spans 15 amino acids. CDR3 region: CASTQSGLAPHEQYF. The CDR3 DNA reads as TGTGCCAGCACCCAATCCGGACTAGCTCCCCACGAGCAGTACTTC.